The 28 T cell receptor beta chains presented below share a single source sample, sequenced in a study of T-cell memory formation after mild COVID-19. In TCRdb, the 5' RACE reads were re-called with MiXCR into one record per CDR3 protein. The table shows roughly 100,000 distinct CDR3 sequences, with under 15% occurring only once. Sequencing was done on a sample of PBMCs or a T cell subset sorted from them (not recorded which). Every receptor here comes from an adult woman who had mild COVID-19 (a few samples of this study predate the infection). Cell type and time point are not known.

This clonotype came up many times. V and J are TRBV7-6 and TRBJ2-2, with D hard to call. Germline V gene sequence: CDR1 SGHVS, CDR2 FNYEAQ. The CDR3 contains 14 residues. V was pared by 1 base and J by 0 bases, with 3 bases between. Here the CDR3 reads CASSLESNTGELFF. DNA of the CDR3: TGTGCCAGCAGCTTAGAGTCGAACACCGGGGAGCTGTTTTTT.

This clonotype was counted only a few times. The rearrangement links TRBV30 to TRBJ2-3; TRBD2 matches 7 bases. The CDR3 loop spans 15 amino acids. The trim removed 5 bases at V and 4 bases at J, leaving 12 bases unmatched. Germline V gives CDR1 GTSNPN, CDR2 SVGIG (reference sequence). The CDR3 DNA is TGTGCCTGGGATCCCAGCGGGGTGGGGGCAGATACGCAGTATTTT. It encodes CAWDPSGVGADTQYF.

The chain carries TRBV4-1 and TRBJ2-7, with 7 bases aligning to TRBD2. Germline CDR1 reads MGHRA; CDR2 reads YSYEKL. V shed 1 base and J 5 bases; nucleotides not matched to a gene: 8. This CDR3 region has 15 residues. CDR3 coding DNA: TGCGCCAGCAGCCAAGCGTGGACTAGGTCCAACGAGCAGTACTTC. As protein: CASSQAWTRSNEQYF.

There are many counts of this clonotype. The CDR3 is CASSNSSSPYNEQFF. As DNA, the CDR3 is TGCGCCAGCAGTAATAGCAGTTCGCCTTACAATGAGCAGTTCTTC. This rearrangement joins TRBV5-1 to TRBJ2-1; no clear D. Germline CDR1 SGHRS, CDR2 YFSETQ. The CDR3 covers 15 residues. The ends were cut back, 5 bases at V and 4 bases at J, with 16 bases in the middle.

The rearrangement uses TRBV11-1 and TRBJ2-1; TRBD1 matches 7 bases. CDR1 is SGHAT and CDR2 is FQDESV in the germline V gene (reference sequence). The ends lost 7 bases at V and 4 bases at J; junction bases unmatched: 10. The length of the CDR3 is 15 residues. The CDR3 nucleotides are TGTGCCAGCACCGCCAGGGGGTCCCCTTACAATGAGCAGTTCTTC. Protein product: CASTARGSPYNEQFF.

The rearrangement uses TRBV20-1 and TRBJ2-7; TRBD2 matches 10 bases. CDR1 and CDR2 (germline): DFQATT, SNEGSKA (reference sequence). V was clipped by 3 bases and J by 0 bases; unmatched bases: 8. CDR3 length equals 16 residues. The CDR3 sequence is CSARVPGLAYSYEQYF. For the CDR3, the DNA is TGCAGTGCTAGGGTCCCGGGACTAGCGTACTCCTACGAGCAGTACTTC.

This clonotype was counted many times. This chain joins TRBV7-2 and TRBJ2-3; D may match TRBD1 or TRBD2 (5 bases each). V was shortened by 5 bases and J by 0 bases, with 6 bases between the two germline ends. In germline, CDR1 is SGHTA, CDR2 FQGNSA. CDR3 length: 13 amino acids. For the CDR3, the DNA is TGTGCCAGCAGCGGGGGAAGCACAGATACGCAGTATTTT. Protein product: CASSGGSTDTQYF.

This clonotype was detected ten times or more. The gene calls are TRBV7-6 and TRBJ2-1, with a possible D match to TRBD2 (7 bases). The germline V gene encodes CDR1 SGHVS and CDR2 FNYEAQ. V was cut by 1 base and J by 9 bases, with 13 bases left in between. CDR3 length: 14 amino acids. CDR3 amino acids: CASSLVEGGGEQFF. CDR3 nucleotides: TGTGCCAGCAGCTTAGTGGAGGGAGGGGGTGAGCAGTTCTTC.

This clonotype was picked up a small number of times. J is TRBJ1-1 and V is TRBV6-5; the D is unclear. CDR1 is MNHEY, CDR2 SVGAGI, per germline. CDR3 size: 10 residues. Trimming shortened V by 7 bases and J by 11 bases, and 11 bases separated the two germline ends. As DNA, the CDR3 is TGTGCCAGCACCTTTCGCATGGCTTTCTTT. It specifies CASTFRMAFF.

This chain connects TRBV29-1 to TRBJ2-7; 10 bases are shared with TRBD2. From germline, CDR1 is SQVTM and CDR2 ANQGSEA. The CDR3 extends over 20 amino acids. Germline trimming cut 0 bases from V and 0 bases from J; bases unmatched to any gene: 17. Here the CDR3 reads CSVEDHDGVAGGFPSYEQYF. The DNA of the CDR3 is TGCAGCGTTGAAGATCACGATGGGGTAGCGGGGGGCTTTCCCTCCTACGAGCAGTACTTC.

This clonotype appeared a few times. The chain employs TRBV24-1 and TRBJ1-1, with TRBD1 matching 8 bases. J was trimmed by 5 bases and V by 7 bases; bases with no gene match: 5. This CDR3 region has 13 residues. Germline lookup yields CDR1 KGHDR and CDR2 SFDVKD. CDR3 DNA: TGTGCCACCAGCGGACAGGGAGGAACTGAAGCTTTCTTT. It yields the protein CATSGQGGTEAFF.

This clonotype was seen a few times. This chain uses TRBV19 with TRBJ2-1, with D possibly matching TRBD2 (5 bases). The germline gives CDR1 LNHDA, CDR2 SQIVND (reference sequence). The CDR3 is 14 amino acids. Written as DNA, the CDR3 is TGTGCGACGGAACATGAGGGCCGGGTCAATGAGCAGTTCTTC. It translates to CATEHEGRVNEQFF. Looking up the rest from reference TRBV19 and TRBJ2-1 gives the full variable domain: DGGITQSPKYLFRKEGQNVTLSCEQNLNHDAMYWYRQDPGQGLRLIYYSQIVNDFQKGDIAEGYSVSREKKESFPLTVTSAQKNPTAFYLCATEHEGRVNEQFFGPGTRLTVL.

The gene calls are TRBV19 and TRBJ2-1; 14 nucleotides match TRBD2. The V segment lost 5 bases and the J segment 8 bases; nucleotides outside the gene matches: 23. The CDR3 is 21 amino acids. CDR1 LNHDA and CDR2 SQIVND come from the germline V gene (reference sequence). Here the CDR3 reads CASSPNPGLAGARAYLYEQFF. The CDR3 DNA sequence: TGTGCCAGTAGTCCAAACCCGGGACTAGCGGGAGCAAGGGCATATCTCTATGAGCAGTTCTTC.

The V and J genes are TRBV7-8 and TRBJ2-4; 8 bases line up with TRBD2. The CDR3 is made up of 15 amino acids. CDR1 and CDR2 from the germline V gene are SGHVS and FQNEAQ. V was pared by 5 bases and J by 3 bases, with 6 bases of the junction left unmatched. The DNA of the CDR3 is TGTGCCAGCAGCCCCCCGGGGGGGGACAAAAACATTCAGTACTTC. It codes for CASSPPGGDKNIQYF.

This clonotype was seen repeatedly, ten times or more. The rearrangement uses TRBV7-9 and TRBJ2-2; 16 positions agree with TRBD2. Germline V gene lookup returns CDR1 SEHNR and CDR2 FQNEAQ (reference sequence). The CDR3 covers 18 residues. V dropped 5 bases and J dropped 5; count of bases not matched to a gene: 8. CDR3 coding DNA: TGTGCCAGCAGCCGCCTGGGACTAGCGGGAGGGGGAACCGGGGAGCTGTTTTTT. Translation gives CASSRLGLAGGGTGELFF.

In its sample, this clonotype was seen many times. The chain employs TRBV2 and TRBJ2-3; TRBD1 matches at 9 bases. V trimming: 1 base; J trimming: 1 base; junction bases outside the gene matches: 0. The CDR3 is 15 amino acids. Germline assignment: CDR1 SNHLY and CDR2 FYNNEI. The CDR3 spells CASSEGTGGTDTQYF. The CDR3 DNA follows: TGTGCCAGCAGTGAAGGGACAGGGGGCACAGATACGCAGTATTTT.

V gene TRBV11-2 combines with J gene TRBJ2-1; D is possibly TRBD2 (6 bases). V lost 6 bases to trimming and J lost 8 bases, with 17 bases between them. Germline lookup yields CDR1 SGHAT and CDR2 FQNNGV. The CDR3 is 14 residues long. CDR3 DNA sequence: TGTGCCAGCAGATCCCAGATGGCGGGGTATGAGCAGTTCTTC. This translates into CASRSQMAGYEQFF.

This clonotype came up a few times. The chain links TRBV30 to TRBJ2-1; perhaps D is TRBD1 or TRBD2 (5 bases each). The germline V and J ends were trimmed by 0 bases and 3 bases, with 12 bases remaining between them. The germline V gene has CDR1 GTSNPN and CDR2 SVGIG (reference sequence). The CDR3 is 15 amino acids. CDR3 nucleotides: TGTGCCTGGAGTGTCAGACTGGGGGACTACAATGAGCAGTTCTTC. It is translated as CAWSVRLGDYNEQFF.

The J gene is TRBJ1-2, the V gene TRBV6-1; no clear D. Trimming removed 5 bases at V and 8 bases at J, with 18 bases between. The CDR3 has 14 amino acids. From germline, CDR1 is MNHNS and CDR2 SASEGT. The CDR3 reads CASSRAGELRGYTF. CDR3 nucleotides: TGTGCCAGCAGTCGGGCGGGTGAGCTAAGGGGCTACACCTTC.

This chain connects TRBV6-6 to TRBJ2-2; 7 nucleotides agree with TRBD1. The CDR3 runs 16 residues. Trimming cost V 5 bases and J 6 bases; bases outside gene matches: 12. Germline assignment: CDR1 MNHNY and CDR2 SVGAGI (reference sequence). The CDR3 region is CASSPRQGEGAGELFF. The CDR3 DNA reads TGTGCCAGCAGTCCCCGACAGGGAGAAGGCGCCGGGGAGCTGTTTTTT.

This clonotype was observed a few times. V is TRBV5-8 and J is TRBJ1-1; TRBD1 aligns across 11 bases. This CDR3 region has 17 residues. Germline CDR1 and CDR2: SGHTS and YDEGEE. V lost 2 bases, J lost 1 base, and 7 bases stayed unmatched. CDR3 in amino acids: CASSFYRDRGSNTEAFF. The CDR3 bases are TGTGCCAGCAGCTTTTACCGGGACAGGGGGTCGAACACTGAAGCTTTCTTT.

CDR3 DNA sequence: TGCAGCGTTGAAGGGCAGGGTTCGGTATCCTACGAGCAGTACTTC. Translated, it gives CSVEGQGSVSYEQYF. The chain combines TRBV29-1 with TRBJ2-7, with D possibly being TRBD1 (5 bases). Germline V CDR1 and CDR2: SQVTM, ANQGSEA. V was shortened by 1 base and J by 1 base, with 14 bases between the two germline ends. This CDR3 is built from 15 residues.

In its sample, this clonotype was seen a few times. The rearrangement joins TRBV27 to TRBJ2-3; D not certain. The CDR3 length is 14 residues. In germline, CDR1 is MNHEY, CDR2 SMNVEV (reference sequence). V was shortened by 6 bases and J by 11 bases, with 21 bases between the two germline ends. For the CDR3, the DNA is TGTGCCAGCAGCTCAAATTCGGTGGCCCTCGGGCAGTATTTT. This gives the protein CASSSNSVALGQYF.

The genes are TRBV19 and TRBJ2-1; a weak D match, TRBD2 (5 bases). Between the trimmed V and J ends, which lost 6 bases and 3 bases, there was a span of 6 bases. Germline V CDR1 and CDR2: LNHDA, SQIVND (reference sequence). The CDR3 spans 12 residues. Here the CDR3 reads CASRSGYNEQFF. The CDR3 DNA follows: TGTGCCAGTAGGAGCGGCTACAATGAGCAGTTCTTC.

This clonotype was counted between two and nine times. This chain joins TRBV9 and TRBJ2-7; the D gene is possibly TRBD1 (6 bases). This CDR3 region has 15 residues. CDR1 and CDR2 from the germline V gene are SGDLS and YYNGEE. The V gene lost 0 bases and the J gene lost 5 bases, with 15 bases spanning the gap. In DNA form, the CDR3 reads TGTGCCAGCAGCGTAGGGGACACTGTATTCCACGAGCAGTACTTC. Translating it yields CASSVGDTVFHEQYF. Full variable domain (remainder filled in from reference TRBV9 and TRBJ2-7): DSGVTQTPKHLITATGQRVTLRCSPRSGDLSVYWYQQSLDQGLQFLIQYYNGEERAKGNILERFSAQQFPDLHSELNLSSLELGDSALYFCASSVGDTVFHEQYFGPGTRLTVT.

This clonotype was observed a few times. This chain connects TRBV7-6 to TRBJ1-1; TRBD1 might be the D (5 bases). The CDR3 consists of 11 residues. The germline CDR1 and CDR2 sequences are SGHVS and FNYEAQ. The V gene lost 5 bases and the J gene lost 7 bases, with 8 bases spanning the gap. CDR3 region: CASSQGGEAFF. The CDR3 bases are TGTGCCAGCAGCCAGGGCGGTGAAGCTTTCTTT.

The chain links TRBV9 to TRBJ2-5; D not certain. The CDR3 contains 14 residues. V gave up 0 bases and J gave up 5 bases, with 11 bases separating them. Germline CDR1 reads SGDLS; CDR2 reads YYNGEE. The CDR3 DNA follows: TGTGCCAGCAGCGTAGATCGCCTTGGGGAGACCCAGTACTTC. Translating gives CASSVDRLGETQYF.

CDR3 DNA sequence: TGCAGTGCTAGAGTTGCGGGAGGGCCGACGGGGTTCTTC. Translated, it gives CSARVAGGPTGFF. This sequence joins TRBV20-1 and TRBJ2-1, with 9 positions matching TRBD2. The germline gives CDR1 DFQATT, CDR2 SNEGSKA (reference sequence). CDR3 length: 13 residues. The V and J ends lost 1 base and 15 bases, in that order; junction bases with no gene match: 10.